This T cell receptor beta chain was identified in a study of T cell responses to AZD1222 COVID-19 vaccine. Study-wide results and caveats: There were repertoire samples only from the period after the peak T cell response. Targeting of unmutated variant regions was reportedly seen in nearly half of spike-specific TCRs. Clonal diversity may have been underestimated, and the donors were mostly white British, with more females than males.

A remark on this clone: Its antigen is unknown.

Germline CDR1 reads LNHDA; CDR2 reads SQIVND (reference sequence). With 3 bases removed from V and 5 bases from J, the gap between germline ends came to 8 bases. The CDR3 contains 14 residues. The repertoire was sequenced with immunoSEQ multiplex PCR; TCRdb's copy has only in-frame clones and lacks some. The table includes 120,000 to 150,000 clones, approximately 86% detected once. The sequence derives from an adult in good health. The rearrangement joins TRBV19 to TRBJ1-6; D call uncertain. Sample: peripheral blood, taken on day 0 of AZD1222 vaccination. The DNA for the CDR3 is TGTGCCAGTAGTATCGTCAGGAATAATTCACCCCTCCACTTT. Its translation: CASSIVRNNSPLHF.